The 10 T cell receptor beta chains below come from one sample, sequenced in a study of CD8 T cells in Susac syndrome. Random hexamers primed reverse transcription of about 0.45 to 1 ug RNA. TCRdb fed the immunoSEQ multiplex PCR reads into MiXCR, producing one record per CDR3 protein. In the table there are roughly 200,000 distinct CDR3 sequences, roughly 95% of which are singletons. Specimen: CD8+ T cells from PBMCs. Source of these receptors: a human donor with multiple sclerosis.

The chain joins TRBV20-1 to TRBJ2-1; 9 positions agree with TRBD2. Trimming at V came to 6 bases and at J to 2 bases, leaving 8 bases not matched to a gene. CDR3 length: 15 amino acids. The germline CDR1 and CDR2 sequences are DFQATT and SNEGSKA (reference sequence). The CDR3 region has the DNA TGCAGTGCCCATAGACTAGCGGATACCTACAATGAGCAGTTCTTC. Translation: CSAHRLADTYNEQFF.

V gene TRBV11-2 combines with J gene TRBJ2-3; D possibly uses TRBD1 or TRBD2 (5 bases each). Trimming took off 5 bases at V and 2 bases at J, with 20 bases between the two ends. The CDR3 length is 17 residues. CDR1 and CDR2 from the germline V gene are SGHAT and FQNNGV. The CDR3 DNA sequence: TGTGCCAGCAGCCCGAACCTGGGGGTCCGGAACACAGATACGCAGTATTTT. Translating gives CASSPNLGVRNTDTQYF.

This chain links TRBV5-4 with TRBJ2-4; 7 bases line up with TRBD2. V trimming: 9 bases; J trimming: 9 bases; junction bases outside the gene matches: 12. Germline V gives CDR1 SGHNT, CDR2 YYREEE (reference sequence). This CDR3 is built from 13 residues. In DNA form, the CDR3 reads TGTGCCACATCGGGAGGCTCGTCGATCATTCAGTACTTC. Translation gives CATSGGSSIIQYF.

Details on this clonotype: At one end the junction does not follow the germline gene, possibly because of a read error. The chain combines TRBV9 with TRBJ1-2; D is ambiguous. The CDR3 runs 12 residues. Looked up from germline, CDR1 is SGDLS and CDR2 is YYNGEE. The CDR3 DNA follows: TGTGCCAGCAGCTCAGGAACCTATGGCCACACCTTC. It yields the protein CASSSGTYGHTF.

The chain employs TRBV20-1 and TRBJ2-1, with a weak D call TRBD2 (5 bases). Germline-derived CDR1 and CDR2 are DFQATT and SNEGSKA (reference sequence). Deletions cut 0 bases from V and 8 bases from J, with 14 bases between. The CDR3 totals 14 residues. The DNA for the CDR3 is TGCAGTGCTAGAGATCTCGGGATGGGCGATGAGCAGTTCTTC. Translation gives CSARDLGMGDEQFF.

The chain joins TRBV20-1 to TRBJ1-1, with D perhaps TRBD1 (6 bases). The germline V and J ends were trimmed by 2 bases and 3 bases, with 16 bases remaining between them. The CDR3 extends over 15 amino acids. Per germline, CDR1 DFQATT and CDR2 SNEGSKA (reference sequence). Here the CDR3 reads CSARPNAQGDTEAFF. Written as DNA, the CDR3 is TGCAGTGCTAGACCAAACGCACAGGGAGACACTGAAGCTTTCTTT.

With regard to this clonotype: Compared with germline, one end of the junction differs, possibly owing to a read error. This chain links TRBV5-1 with TRBJ1-2; no reliable D call. This CDR3 spans 13 amino acids. Germline V gene lookup returns CDR1 SGHRS and CDR2 YFSETQ. The CDR3 nucleotides are TGCGCCAGCAGCTTGGACCGGGGTACCGCGATAGGCTTC. It specifies CASSLDRGTAIGF. Complete variable domain (other parts from reference TRBV5-1 and TRBJ1-2): KAGVTQTPRYLIKTRGQQVTLSCSPISGHRSVSWYQQTPGQGLQFLFEYFSETQRNKGNFPGRFSGRQFSNSRSEMNVSTLELGDSALYLCASSLDRGTAIGFGSGTRLTVV.

The rearrangement joins TRBV29-1 to TRBJ2-7, with unresolved D. Trimming took 1 base from V and 2 from J, leaving 12 bases between them. Germline V gene data show CDR1 as SQVTM and CDR2 as ANQGSEA. This CDR3 region has 14 residues. CDR3 protein: CSVEGTGSPYEQYF. The CDR3 nucleotides read TGCAGCGTTGAAGGAACGGGCAGTCCCTACGAGCAGTACTTC.

This sequence joins TRBV20-1 and TRBJ2-1; maybe TRBD2 (5 bases). This CDR3 has 13 residues. In germline, CDR1 is DFQATT, CDR2 SNEGSKA (reference sequence). The germline V and J ends were trimmed by 6 bases and 0 bases, with 9 bases remaining between them. The CDR3 is CSASDYSYNEQFF. Written as DNA, the CDR3 is TGCAGTGCCTCAGACTACTCCTACAATGAGCAGTTCTTC.

The chain combines TRBV5-1 with TRBJ2-1; TRBD2 aligns across 10 bases. The CDR3 sequence is 15 residues long. Germline CDR1 and CDR2: SGHRS and YFSETQ. V lost 6 bases and J lost 3; bases outside the gene matches: 6. This CDR3 is CASTGLAENYNEQFF. The CDR3 DNA reads TGCGCCAGCACTGGACTAGCGGAGAACTACAATGAGCAGTTCTTC.